This is a list of T cell receptor beta chains from one sample in a study of a mutant IDH1 vaccine in newly diagnosed glioma. These TCRs' antigens remain unknown. The protocol was immunoSEQ multiplex PCR, while the TCRdb copy is restricted to in-frame clones and leaves out a portion. The sample includes 50,000 or so clones, about 88% seen only once; the top ten take less than 8%. This sample comprised PBMCs, obtained from a glioma patient whose treatment included an IDH1 peptide vaccine. The receptors were sampled from a woman aged 50 to 60 with glioma. Both conserved end residues are part of each CDR3. D genes are given only for firm matches. Not all rows give a size; the values are once, few, many and, for expanded clones, a class.

.	.	TRBJ1-6	TRBV12-2	CASRSLARELAPLHF	TGTGCAAGTCGCTCTCTGGCTCGGGAGTTGGCACCCCTCCACTTT
.	few	TRBJ1-1	TRBV2	CASRASPSRVEAFF	TGTGCCAGCAGGGCCTCTCCGAGTAGGGTTGAAGCTTTCTTT
.	once	TRBJ1-4	TRBV19	CASSSGATNEKLFF	TGTGCCAGTTCCTCGGGGGCAACTAATGAAAAACTGTTTTTT
TRBD1	.	TRBJ1-6	TRBV11-3	CASSLGTGAYNSPLHF	TGTGCCAGCAGCTTAGGGACAGGGGCGTATAATTCACCCCTCCACTTT
.	few	TRBJ2-2	TRBV7-4	CASSPPRAWTGELFF	TGTGCCAGCAGCCCCCCCCGGGCGTGGACCGGGGAGCTGTTTTTT
.	.	TRBJ1-3	TRBV11-2	CASSLAGGMGNTIYF	TGTGCCAGCAGCTTAGCCGGGGGAATGGGAAACACCATATATTTT
TRBD1	.	TRBJ2-7	TRBV29-1	CSVGQGGTYEQYF	TGCAGCGTCGGACAGGGGGGCACCTACGAGCAGTACTTC
.	.	TRBJ1-2	TRBV4-1	CASTQSGLDSRGYTF	TGCGCCAGCACCCAGTCCGGTCTCGACTCTCGTGGCTACACCTTC
.	.	TRBJ1-4	TRBV2	CASSERSGLGEKLFF	TGTGCCAGCAGTGAAAGGTCCGGGTTGGGTGAAAAACTGTTTTTT
.	.	TRBJ2-3	TRBV25-1	CASSRGAGAVGTQYF	TGTGCCAGCAGCCGAGGGGCGGGGGCGGTAGGTACGCAGTATTTT
.	.	TRBJ2-1	TRBV9	CASSVSTSGANEQFF	TGTGCCAGCAGCGTATCGACGTCCGGGGCCAATGAGCAGTTCTTC
TRBD1	large	TRBJ1-1	TRBV4-1	CASSQYLGQGYTEAFF	TGCGCCAGCAGCCAATACTTGGGACAGGGGTACACTGAAGCTTTCTTT
.	once	TRBJ1-3	TRBV5-4	CASSSGGSHRGNTIYF	TGTGCCAGCAGCTCTGGAGGCTCTCACCGTGGAAACACCATATATTTT
TRBD2	.	TRBJ2-7	TRBV5-6	CASSFGGLAGARRSYEQYF	TGTGCCAGCAGCTTCGGAGGGCTAGCGGGGGCCCGACGGAGCTACGAGCAGTACTTC
.	many	TRBJ1-1	TRBV7-2	CASSLEGGLTEAFF	TGTGCCAGCAGCTTAGAAGGAGGGCTAACTGAAGCTTTCTTT
.	few	TRBJ1-2	TRBV15	CATSRDRGVDGYTF	TGTGCCACCAGCAGAGATCGGGGGGTTGATGGCTACACCTTC
.	once	TRBJ1-2	TRBV12-5	CASGLGSPLYGYTF	TGTGCTAGTGGTTTGGGCAGCCCCTTGTATGGCTACACCTTC
TRBD1	.	TRBJ1-5	TRBV19	CASSIGTGSNQPQHF	TGTGCCAGTAGTATAGGGACAGGGTCCAATCAGCCCCAGCATTTT
.	.	TRBJ1-6	TRBV6-5	CASSYSAVRRTSPLHF	TGTGCCAGCAGTTACTCGGCAGTCCGGCGGACTTCACCCCTCCACTTT
.	.	TRBJ1-2	TRBV6-1	CASSPSPGAVYGYTF	TGTGCCAGCAGTCCCTCCCCTGGGGCGGTCTATGGCTACACCTTC
.	.	TRBJ2-7	TRBV18	CASSPPRVAKEQYF	TGTGCCAGCTCCCCCCCCCGAGTAGCAAAAGAGCAGTACTTC
.	.	TRBJ1-5	TRBV30	CAWRRAAAYNQPQHF	TGTGCCTGGAGGAGAGCGGCAGCTTACAATCAGCCCCAGCATTTT
.	.	TRBJ1-1	TRBV9	CASSPYRENTEAFF	TGTGCCAGCAGCCCTTACAGGGAGAACACTGAAGCTTTCTTT
.	.	TRBJ2-1	TRBV11-3	CASSPRVDDEQFF	TGTGCCAGCAGCCCCAGGGTTGACGATGAGCAGTTCTTC
.	.	TRBJ1-4	TRBV28	CASSLYGPGEKLFF	TGTGCCAGCAGTTTATACGGCCCCGGGGAAAAACTGTTTTTT
.	.	TRBJ2-7	TRBV5-4	CASSLLSDEQYF	TGTGCCAGCAGCTTGTTATCGGACGAGCAGTACTTC
TRBD1	few	TRBJ1-4	TRBV30	CAWRTGGGEKLFF	TGTGCCTGGAGGACAGGGGGCGGTGAAAAACTGTTTTTT
TRBD2	.	TRBJ2-3	TRBV5-1	CASSLTGLAGVLTDTQYF	TGCGCCAGCAGCTTGACGGGACTAGCGGGGGTGCTCACAGATACGCAGTATTTT
.	.	TRBJ1-5	TRBV19	CASSILGVGQPQHF	TGTGCCAGTAGTATCTTGGGGGTAGGACAGCCCCAGCATTTT
.	few	TRBJ1-3	TRBV7-9	CASSLVGGSGNTIYF	TGTGCCAGCAGCTTAGTCGGGGGCTCTGGAAACACCATATATTTT
.	.	TRBJ1-1	TRBV10-3	CAISEEDTLNTEAFF	TGTGCCATCAGTGAAGAAGACACCCTGAACACTGAAGCTTTCTTT
.	few	TRBJ1-2	TRBV6-1	CASSNDRNYGYTF	TGTGCCAGCAGTAACGACAGAAACTATGGCTACACCTTC
TRBD1	.	TRBJ1-1	TRBV20-1	CRPGTVTEAFF	TGCAGGCCAGGGACAGTCACTGAAGCTTTCTTT
.	.	TRBJ2-5	TRBV19	CASSIGPGSETQYF	TGTGCCAGTAGTATAGGTCCGGGTTCAGAGACCCAGTACTTC
.	.	TRBJ2-7	TRBV28	CASSPSFSYEQYF	TGTGCCAGCAGTCCTTCCTTTTCCTACGAGCAGTACTTC
TRBD1	.	TRBJ2-3	TRBV10-3	CAISVPQGALSSTDTQYF	TGTGCCATCAGTGTTCCGCAGGGGGCCCTTTCTAGCACAGATACGCAGTATTTT
TRBD1	.	TRBJ2-5	TRBV13	CASSLETGVQETQYF	TGTGCCAGCAGCCTTGAGACAGGGGTCCAAGAGACCCAGTACTTC
TRBD1	few	TRBJ1-5	TRBV9	CASSVGTGDQPQHF	TGTGCCAGCAGCGTTGGGACAGGGGATCAGCCCCAGCATTTT
.	.	TRBJ1-2	TRBV4-3	CASSHLDGANYGYTF	TGCGCCAGCAGCCACTTGGACGGAGCTAACTATGGCTACACCTTC
.	.	TRBJ1-3	TRBV6-5	CASSRSPSGNTIYF	TGTGCCAGCAGTCGGTCCCCCTCTGGAAACACCATATATTTT
.	.	TRBJ2-7	TRBV28	CASRPAAYEQYF	TGTGCCAGCAGGCCGGCTGCCTACGAGCAGTACTTC